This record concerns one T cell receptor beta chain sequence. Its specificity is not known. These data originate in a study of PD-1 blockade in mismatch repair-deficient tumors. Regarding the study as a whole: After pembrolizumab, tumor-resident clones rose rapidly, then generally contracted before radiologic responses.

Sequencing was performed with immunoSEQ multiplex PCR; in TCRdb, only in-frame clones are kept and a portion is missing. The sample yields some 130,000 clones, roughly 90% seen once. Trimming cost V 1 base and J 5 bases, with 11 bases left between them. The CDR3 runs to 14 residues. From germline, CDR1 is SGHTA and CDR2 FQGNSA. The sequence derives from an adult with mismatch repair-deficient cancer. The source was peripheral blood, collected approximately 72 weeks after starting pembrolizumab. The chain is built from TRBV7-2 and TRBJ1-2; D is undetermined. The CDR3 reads CASSLEIGLYGYTF. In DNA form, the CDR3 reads TGTGCCAGCAGCTTAGAGATAGGGTTATATGGCTACACCTTC. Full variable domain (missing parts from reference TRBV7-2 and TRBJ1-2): GAGVSQSPSNKVTEKGKDVELRCDPISGHTALYWYRQSLGQGLEFLIYFQGNSAPDKSGLPSDRFSAERTGGSVSTLTIQRTQQEDSAVYLCASSLEIGLYGYTFGSGTRLTVV.